These 23 T cell receptor beta chains originate from one sample sequenced in a study of T cell repertoires in cytomegalovirus infection. TCRdb fed the reads into MiXCR, producing one record per CDR3 protein. The data show around 230,000 distinct CDR3 sequences, with 6.5% seen just once and around 6.5% held by the top ten. Sequencing used PBMCs. These receptor sequences come from a human donor in good health (CMV status not recorded). Some clones in this sample may be carry-over from other donors' samples.

This clonotype came up many times. The chain combines TRBV7-2 with TRBJ1-4; D is possibly TRBD1 (6 bases). CDR3 length: 15 residues. Per germline, CDR1 SGHTA and CDR2 FQGNSA. V was shortened by 1 base and J by 7 bases, with 13 bases between the two germline ends. CDR3 nucleotide sequence: TGTGCCAGCAGCTTAGGAACGGGCAGGGGTGAAAAACTGTTTTTT. Protein product: CASSLGTGRGEKLFF. Complete variable domain (other parts from reference TRBV7-2 and TRBJ1-4): GAGVSQSPSNKVTEKGKDVELRCDPISGHTALYWYRQSLGQGLEFLIYFQGNSAPDKSGLPSDRFSAERTGGSVSTLTIQRTQQEDSAVYLCASSLGTGRGEKLFFGSGTQLSVL.

Many counts were recorded for this clonotype. V is TRBV25-1 and J is TRBJ2-1; 7 nucleotides agree with TRBD1. Germline V CDR1 and CDR2: MGHDK, SYGVNS. The CDR3 runs 14 residues. With V trimmed by 5 bases and J by 6 bases, 7 bases remained unmatched. The CDR3 coding sequence is TGTGCCAGCAGTTCCCGGGACAGCCCCAATGAGCAGTTCTTC. It specifies CASSSRDSPNEQFF.

This clonotype appeared many times. In DNA form, the CDR3 reads TGCAGTGCTAGAGACAGGGTATGGAACACTGAAGCTTTCTTT. This codes for CSARDRVWNTEAFF. This chain links TRBV20-1 with TRBJ1-1; possible D gene TRBD1, 5 bases. V dropped 0 bases and J dropped 1 base, with 9 bases sitting between them. The CDR3 loop spans 14 amino acids. Germline lookup yields CDR1 DFQATT and CDR2 SNEGSKA (reference sequence).

This clonotype appeared a few times. The V and J genes are TRBV20-1 and TRBJ1-4; D gene unclear. Trimming took 0 bases from V and 7 from J, leaving 15 bases between them. The CDR3 runs to 15 residues. The germline CDR1 and CDR2 sequences are DFQATT and SNEGSKA (reference sequence). The CDR3 reads CSARDLRVSGEKLFF. The CDR3 DNA reads TGCAGTGCTAGAGATTTACGGGTCTCTGGTGAAAAACTGTTTTTT.

At least ten counts were recorded for this clonotype. This chain joins TRBV7-9 and TRBJ2-1; perhaps D is TRBD1 or TRBD2 (6 bases each). The V and J ends lost 0 bases and 6 bases respectively, with 12 bases between them. The CDR3 extends over 15 amino acids. Per germline, CDR1 SEHNR and CDR2 FQNEAQ (reference sequence). Here the CDR3 DNA reads TGTGCCAGCAGCTTAGCCGGGGGCGCAGCCAATGAGCAGTTCTTC. Translated, it gives CASSLAGGAANEQFF.

The sample holds many counts of this clonotype. The J gene is TRBJ2-2, the V gene TRBV19; the D gene is possibly TRBD2 (7 bases). V was clipped by 8 bases and J by 5 bases, with 15 bases between them. Germline lookup yields CDR1 LNHDA and CDR2 SQIVND (reference sequence). The CDR3 is 14 residues long. The CDR3 DNA reads TGTGCCAGTCACTTACAGGGAGGGACCGGGGAGCTGTTTTTT. Translating it yields CASHLQGGTGELFF.

This clonotype was seen at least ten times. The chain combines TRBV7-2 with TRBJ1-1; D uncertain. Trimming removed 5 bases from V and 4 bases from J, with 11 bases in between. This CDR3 comprises 13 residues. CDR1 and CDR2 (germline): SGHTA, FQGNSA. This chain's CDR3 is CASSTYTGTEAFF. The CDR3 DNA sequence: TGTGCCAGCAGCACTTACACGGGCACTGAAGCTTTCTTT.

This clonotype was counted at least ten times. The CDR3 is CASSLGGTLKETQYF. As DNA, the CDR3 is TGTGCCAGCAGCTTAGGAGGAACCCTGAAGGAGACCCAGTACTTC. This chain connects TRBV7-8 to TRBJ2-5; no clear D gene. Germline V CDR1 and CDR2: SGHVS, FQNEAQ. CDR3 length equals 15 residues. V lost 1 base and J 5 bases, leaving 14 bases between the germline ends.

This clonotype was observed at least ten times. The chain employs TRBV7-9 and TRBJ2-4, with a possible D match to TRBD2 (6 bases). This CDR3 contains 15 residues. Germline CDR1 and CDR2: SEHNR and FQNEAQ (reference sequence). V lost 5 bases to trimming and J lost 6 bases, with 17 bases between them. The CDR3 loop is CASSPKGGAPNIQYF. In nucleotides, the CDR3 is TGTGCCAGCAGCCCTAAAGGAGGGGCGCCAAACATTCAGTACTTC.

This clonotype was seen at least ten times. The V and J genes are TRBV7-2 and TRBJ1-6; no firm D call. V lost 2 bases and J 14 bases, leaving 16 bases between the germline ends. Germline V lookup: CDR1 SGHTA, CDR2 FQGNSA. CDR3 size: 14 residues. CDR3 region: CASSLRQAVEALHF. DNA of the CDR3: TGTGCCAGCAGCTTAAGGCAGGCGGTGGAGGCCCTCCACTTT.

At least ten counts were recorded for this clonotype. The rearrangement uses TRBV7-2 and TRBJ2-5; TRBD2 matches at 7 bases. Looked up from germline, CDR1 is SGHTA and CDR2 is FQGNSA. The junction had 5 bases not matched to a gene; V was cut back by 1 base and J by 3 bases. The CDR3 spans 15 residues. CDR3: CASSLVRLAKETQYF. In nucleotides, the CDR3 is TGTGCCAGCAGCTTAGTACGACTAGCAAAAGAGACCCAGTACTTC.

This clonotype occurred many times. The chain employs TRBV6-2 or TRBV6-3 and TRBJ2-3, with 10 nucleotides matching TRBD2. Germline V CDR1 and CDR2: MNHEY, SVGEGT. There are 14 residues in the CDR3. After removal of 2 bases from V and 4 bases from J, the junction contained 0 bases not matched to a gene. CDR3 residues: CASSYGTSADTQYF. DNA of the CDR3: TGTGCCAGCAGTTACGGGACTAGCGCAGATACGCAGTATTTT.

At least ten counts were recorded for this clonotype. This chain links TRBV2 with TRBJ1-5; D possibly corresponds to TRBD1 (6 bases). V lost 5 bases and J 7 bases, leaving 12 bases between the germline ends. CDR1 and CDR2 from the germline V gene are SNHLY and FYNNEI. The CDR3 loop spans 13 amino acids. The CDR3 is CASSWDTLQPQHF. In DNA form, the CDR3 reads TGTGCCAGCAGTTGGGACACATTGCAGCCCCAGCATTTT.

This clonotype was counted many times. The chain carries TRBV6-2 or TRBV6-3 and TRBJ1-5; a weak D match, TRBD1 (5 bases). This CDR3 comprises 17 residues. Germline CDR1 is MNHEY and CDR2 is SVGEGT. Deletions cut 6 bases from V and 0 bases from J, with 18 bases between. CDR3 region: CASSHAPEGYSNQPQHF. For the CDR3, the DNA is TGTGCCAGCAGCCATGCCCCGGAGGGGTATAGCAATCAGCCCCAGCATTTT.

This clonotype was observed many times. The chain recombines TRBV7-2 with TRBJ2-7; D is unresolved. The CDR3 totals 13 residues. CDR1 SGHTA and CDR2 FQGNSA come from the germline V gene. V was trimmed by 0 bases and J by 3 bases, leaving 6 bases between them. This chain's CDR3 is CASSLASYYEQYF. CDR3 nucleotides: TGTGCCAGCAGCTTAGCGTCCTACTACGAGCAGTACTTC.

This clonotype came up many times. The chain combines TRBV20-1 with TRBJ2-3; D remains ambiguous. CDR3 length: 15 residues. V was clipped by 5 bases and J by 0 bases, with 15 bases between them. Germline lookup yields CDR1 DFQATT and CDR2 SNEGSKA (reference sequence). The CDR3 region is CSAWRLATSTDTQYF. The CDR3 DNA follows: TGCAGTGCTTGGCGACTCGCTACTAGCACAGATACGCAGTATTTT.

This clonotype occurred many times. The chain links TRBV6-2 or TRBV6-3 to TRBJ2-5; TRBD1 matches at 9 bases. The CDR3 has 16 residues. Trimming took 2 bases from V and 4 from J; bases not matched to a gene: 8. Germline V CDR1 and CDR2: MNHEY, SVGEGT. DNA for the CDR3: TGTGCCAGCAGTTACCGGACAGGGGTGGTTCTAGAGACCCAGTACTTC. Its translation: CASSYRTGVVLETQYF.

This clonotype was observed at least ten times. The rearrangement uses TRBV14 and TRBJ2-1; D unresolved. The length of the CDR3 is 14 residues. Germline CDR1 SGHDN, CDR2 FVKESK. The ends were cut back, 3 bases at V and 3 bases at J, with 9 bases in the middle. CDR3 nucleotide sequence: TGTGCCAGCAGCCAGTCACCCTTCTACAATGAGCAGTTCTTC. Protein sequence: CASSQSPFYNEQFF.

This clonotype occurred many times. V and J are TRBV19 and TRBJ2-2; TRBD2 matches 7 bases. Germline loops: CDR1 LNHDA, CDR2 SQIVND (reference sequence). V trimming: 6 bases; J trimming: 6 bases; junction bases outside the gene matches: 4. The CDR3 is made up of 13 amino acids. The CDR3 protein is CASSKAGAGELFF. The CDR3 DNA is TGTGCCAGTAGCAAGGCGGGGGCCGGGGAGCTGTTTTTT.

This clonotype was observed many times. For the CDR3, the DNA is TGTGCCAGCAGCTTAGATGCAACTAATGAAAAACTGTTTTTT. Translation: CASSLDATNEKLFF. The chain couples TRBV7-9 to TRBJ1-4; D uncertain. CDR1 and CDR2 (germline): SEHNR, FQNEAQ (reference sequence). The CDR3 has 14 residues. V dropped 1 base and J dropped 0 bases, with 3 bases sitting between them.

The sample holds many counts of this clonotype. J is TRBJ2-1 and V is TRBV11-2; 9 positions agree with TRBD1. Germline assignment: CDR1 SGHAT and CDR2 FQNNGV. The J segment lost 7 bases and the V segment lost 6 bases, leaving 10 bases of the junction unmatched. The CDR3 has 15 amino acids. For the CDR3, the DNA is TGTGCCAGCAGTCTTGGACAGGGGTCGTGGAATGAGCAGTTCTTC. Translated: CASSLGQGSWNEQFF. The whole variable domain, filled in from reference TRBV11-2 and TRBJ2-1, reads EAGVAQSPRYKIIEKRQSVAFWCNPISGHATLYWYQQILGQGPKLLIQFQNNGVVDDSQLPKDRFSAERLKGVDSTLKIQPAKLEDSAVYLCASSLGQGSWNEQFFGPGTRLTVL.

This clonotype was counted a few times. The J gene is TRBJ1-5, the V gene TRBV24-1, with a tentative D call TRBD1 (5 bases). V was cut by 4 bases and J by 8 bases, with 17 bases left in between. Germline CDR1 is KGHDR and CDR2 is SFDVKD. The CDR3 runs 15 residues. The CDR3 region is CATSDARDGGEPQHF. The CDR3 region has the DNA TGTGCCACCAGTGACGCGAGGGACGGGGGTGAGCCCCAGCATTTT.

About this clonotype: A much larger clone sits a single nucleotide away, making a read error possible. V usage is TRBV6-2 or TRBV6-3 and J usage is TRBJ2-3; possible D gene TRBD1, 6 bases. Trimming left V 7 bases short and J 4 bases short, with 15 bases between. Per the germline V gene, CDR1 is MNHEY and CDR2 is SVGEGT. The CDR3 contains 14 residues. CDR3 residues: CASIGQRAADTQYF. Here the CDR3 DNA reads TGTGCCAGCATCGGACAGCGCGCCGCAGATACGCAGTATTTT.